A selection of T cell receptor beta chains follows, all from one sample in a study of shared clonotypes between healthy human individuals. Here immunoSEQ multiplex PCR was the method, and the copy in TCRdb shows in-frame clones only, minus some. The sample comprises around 320,000 clones, roughly 87% of which are singletons, and about a sixth rests with the top ten. Sequences were obtained from memory CD8+ T cells sorted from blood. These receptors were collected from a man younger than 30 in good health. CDR3s include the opening cysteine and the closing phenylalanine or tryptophan. The D gene is left open where the match is weak. Where a row states a size, it is once, few, many or the class of an expanded clone; other rows omit it.

V	D	size	J	DNA	CDR3
TRBV5-1	NA	once	TRBJ2-1	TGCGCCAGCAGCTTGGCCGAAGGACTGCCTAATGAGCAGTTCTTC	CASSLAEGLPNEQFF
TRBV7-8	TRBD1	NA	TRBJ1-6	TGTGCCAGCAGCCCACGGGGACAGGGTCCCTTATACCCATTGGTATCTAATTCACCCCTCCACTTT	CASSPRGQGPLYPLVSNSPLHF
TRBV23-1	TRBD1	NA	TRBJ2-1	TGCGCCAGCAGTCAGTTCGGGAACGACAGGGTGAAATTGAATGAGCAGTTCTTC	CASSQFGNDRVKLNEQFF
TRBV5-8	NA	NA	TRBJ2-3	TGTGCCAGCAGCCACAACCTCGGGGGAATTGCAGATACGCAGTATTTT	CASSHNLGGIADTQYF
TRBV6-1	TRBD1	NA	TRBJ2-5	TGTGCCAGCAGTGTGGACAGGGGTACCCAAGAGACCCAGTACTTC	CASSVDRGTQETQYF
TRBV25-1	NA	once	TRBJ2-7	TGTGCCAGCAGTGGGATGGTGGGAGTGCAGTACTTC	CASSGMVGVQYF
TRBV15	TRBD2	NA	TRBJ2-1	TGTGCCACCAGGATTAGACTAGCGGGAGAAGAGCAGTTCTTC	CATRIRLAGEEQFF
TRBV6-5	NA	NA	TRBJ1-1	TGTGCCAGCAGTTACGGCCTAGGGACTGAAGCTTTCTTT	CASSYGLGTEAFF
TRBV15	TRBD1	NA	TRBJ2-7	TGTGCCACCAGCAGAGATCGACAGGGAGCCTACGAGCAGTACTTC	CATSRDRQGAYEQYF
TRBV4-1	TRBD2	NA	TRBJ2-3	TGCGCCAGCAGCCAATCTAGCGGGATAGGGGGAGATACGCAGTATTTT	CASSQSSGIGGDTQYF
TRBV18	NA	NA	TRBJ1-6	TGTGCCAGCTCACCTTTTCCGGGGGGGTATAATTCACCCCTCCACTTT	CASSPFPGGYNSPLHF
TRBV5-1	NA	NA	TRBJ2-7	TGCGCCAGCAGCACGGGTCGGGACCGAAGCTCCTACGAGCAGTACTTC	CASSTGRDRSSYEQYF
TRBV6-1	TRBD1	NA	TRBJ2-4	TGTGCCAGCAGTGAACGAGGACAGGGGACAAACATTCAGTACTTC	CASSERGQGTNIQYF
TRBV30	TRBD2	few	TRBJ2-3	TGTGCCTGGAGTAGTACGGGGGGGGCAGATACGCAGTATTTT	CAWSSTGGADTQYF
TRBV30	NA	NA	TRBJ2-7	TGTGCCTGGAGCCACCGCGCCCCAGGAAGCGAGCAGTACTTC	CAWSHRAPGSEQYF
TRBV4-3	TRBD1	NA	TRBJ1-4	TGCGCCAGCAGCGCCGGGACAGGGGACGAAAAACTGTTTTTT	CASSAGTGDEKLFF
TRBV30	TRBD1	NA	TRBJ1-2	TGTGCCTGGAGTTTATGGACAGGGTGGTACTATGGCTACACCTTC	CAWSLWTGWYYGYTF
TRBV9	NA	NA	TRBJ2-1	TGTGCCAGCAGCGGTAGCGGCGATCCCTACAATGAGCAGTTCTTC	CASSGSGDPYNEQFF
TRBV28	NA	NA	TRBJ2-6	TGTGCCAGCAGTTCATCAGTACTCGGGGACCCCTCTGGGGCCAACGTCCTGACTTTC	CASSSSVLGDPSGANVLTF
TRBV10-3	NA	NA	TRBJ2-1	TGTGCCATCAGTGAGTCTGAGCGGATGCGCTCCTACAATGAGCAGTTCTTC	CAISESERMRSYNEQFF
TRBV11-2	NA	NA	TRBJ1-5	TGTGCCAGCAGCTTAGAGGGCGGCGGCAATCAGCCCCAGCATTTT	CASSLEGGGNQPQHF
TRBV29-1	TRBD2	many	TRBJ2-1	TGCAGCACGACTAGCGGGGAGGACAATGAGCAGTTCTTC	CSTTSGEDNEQFF
TRBV5-5	TRBD1	medium-sized	TRBJ1-5	TGTGCCAGCAGCTTGGGGACAGGGGAAGGCCAGCCCCAGCATTTT	CASSLGTGEGQPQHF
TRBV27	NA	NA	TRBJ2-7	TGTGCCAGCAGTTGGGGACCAAACTACGAGCAGTACTTC	CASSWGPNYEQYF
TRBV18	TRBD2	NA	TRBJ2-3	TGTGCCAGCTCCGAGACTCTACTAGCGCGTACGCAGTATTTT	CASSETLLARTQYF
TRBV4-1	NA	once	TRBJ1-1	TGCGCCAGCAGCCAAGCACAGGGAAACACTGAAGCTTTCTTT	CASSQAQGNTEAFF
TRBV6-1	NA	NA	TRBJ1-1	TGTGCCAGCAGTGATGATAGAAGGGGGAACACTGAAGCTTTCTTT	CASSDDRRGNTEAFF
TRBV6-5	NA	few	TRBJ1-1	TGTGCCAGCAGTTACTCGGGGGAGAACACTGAAGCTTTCTTT	CASSYSGENTEAFF